This T cell receptor beta chain was found in a study of blood T cell repertoires in COVID-19. Study information: The United States, Italy and Spain provided the acute and convalescent COVID-19 samples. From T cells, B-cell-depleted T cells, or PBMCs came the material, which was cDNA or gDNA.

V dropped 0 bases and J dropped 6 bases, with 12 bases sitting between them. Per the germline V gene, CDR1 is SGHVS and CDR2 is FQNEAQ. CDR3 length: 15 residues. The count of this clone is one. The authors' processing: Estimation of nucleated cell counts was performed using reference gene primer amplification. The method was immunoSEQ multiplex PCR; TCRdb's version includes in-frame clones alone and lacks a portion of them. V and J calls and clone size follow that table, whereas D and trimming were derived from the DNA. This table has fewer than 500,000 clones, just over 85% appearing once. This chain uses TRBV7-8 with TRBJ1-3; possible D gene TRBD1, 6 bases. Sample: peripheral blood. This TCR came from a woman aged 25 to 39 with active or convalescent COVID-19. The CDR3 protein is CASSLAGGYLNTIYF. CDR3 nucleotide sequence: TGTGCCAGCAGCTTAGCTGGGGGCTATCTAAACACCATATATTTT.